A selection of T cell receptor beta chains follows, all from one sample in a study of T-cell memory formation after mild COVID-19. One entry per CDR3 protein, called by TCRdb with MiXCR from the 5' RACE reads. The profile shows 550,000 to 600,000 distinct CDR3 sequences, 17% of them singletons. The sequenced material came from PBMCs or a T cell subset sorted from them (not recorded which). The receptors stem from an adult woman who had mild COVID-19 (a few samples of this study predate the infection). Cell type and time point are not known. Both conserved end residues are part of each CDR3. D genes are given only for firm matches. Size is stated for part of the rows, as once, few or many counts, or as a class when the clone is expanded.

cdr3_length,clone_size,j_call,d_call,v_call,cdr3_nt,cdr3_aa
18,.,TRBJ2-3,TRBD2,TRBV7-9,TGTGCCAGCAGCTTAGCCAGAGGACTAGCGGGACCTCCGAATACGCAGTATTTT,CASSLARGLAGPPNTQYF
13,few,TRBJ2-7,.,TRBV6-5,TGTGCCAGCAGAGATCAGGGGACCTACGAGCAGTACTTC,CASRDQGTYEQYF
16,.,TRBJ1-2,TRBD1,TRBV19,TGTGCCAGTAGTACCCGGACAGGAGTACATAACTATGGCTACACCTTC,CASSTRTGVHNYGYTF
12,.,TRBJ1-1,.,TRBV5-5,TGTGCCAGCAGTTCCGCGGGCAGGGGAGCTTTCTTT,CASSSAGRGAFF
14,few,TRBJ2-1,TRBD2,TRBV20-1,TGCAGTGCTTTTGGGACTAGCGGGAGAAAAGGGCAGTTCTTC,CSAFGTSGRKGQFF
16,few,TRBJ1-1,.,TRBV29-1,TGCAGCGCCCAGGGGTGGGGGCGCGAGTTTCGCACTGAAGCTTTCTTT,CSAQGWGREFRTEAFF
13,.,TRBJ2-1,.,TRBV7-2,TGTGCCAGCAGCTGGGGACGGCACAATGAGCAGTTCTTC,CASSWGRHNEQFF
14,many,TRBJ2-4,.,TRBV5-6,TGTGCCAGCAGCTTGGACAGTTATAGGAACATTCAGTACTTC,CASSLDSYRNIQYF
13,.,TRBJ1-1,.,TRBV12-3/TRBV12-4,TGTGCCAGCAATTCCAACAACGGTCCTGAAGCTTTCTTT,CASNSNNGPEAFF
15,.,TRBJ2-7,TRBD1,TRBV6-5,TGTGCCAGCTCTAAAAGAGGGACAGGGTTCGGCGAGCAGTACTTC,CASSKRGTGFGEQYF
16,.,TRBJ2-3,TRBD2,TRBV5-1,TGCGCCAGCAGCAAGGGACTAGCGGGGGAGATAGATACGCAGTATTTT,CASSKGLAGEIDTQYF
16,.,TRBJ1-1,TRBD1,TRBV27,TGTGCCAGCAGACCATCCCCGGGACAGGGGACTGTTGAAGCTTTCTTT,CASRPSPGQGTVEAFF
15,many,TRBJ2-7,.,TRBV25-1,TGTGCCAGCAGTGAGGGGAACGGAGGCCCCTACGAGCAGTACTTC,CASSEGNGGPYEQYF
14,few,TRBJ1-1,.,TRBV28,TGTGCCAGCAGGCCGGAAAGACAGAACACTGAAGCTTTCTTT,CASRPERQNTEAFF
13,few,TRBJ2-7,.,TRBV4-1,TGCGCCAGCAGCCAAGATATTGACTACGAGCAGTACTTC,CASSQDIDYEQYF
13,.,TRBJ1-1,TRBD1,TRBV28,TGTGCCAGCAGTTGGGCAGGGGGATGGGAAGCTTTCTTT,CASSWAGGWEAFF
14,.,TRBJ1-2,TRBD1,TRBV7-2,TGTGCCAGCAGCCCCCAGGGGGGCTACTATGGCTACACCTTC,CASSPQGGYYGYTF
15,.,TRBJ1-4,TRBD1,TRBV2,TGTGCCAGCACTGACAGGGGGCTTGGTAATGAAAAACTGTTTTTT,CASTDRGLGNEKLFF
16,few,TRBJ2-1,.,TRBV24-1,TGTGCCACCAGTGCCCCCGAGGTAGCATCCTACAATGAGCAGTTCTTC,CATSAPEVASYNEQFF
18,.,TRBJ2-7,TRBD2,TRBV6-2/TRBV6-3,TGTGCCAGCAGTTACGAACCCCAGGGACTAGCGGACACCTACGAGCAGTACTTC,CASSYEPQGLADTYEQYF
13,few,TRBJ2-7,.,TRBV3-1,TGTGCCAGCAGCCCTACAGGGTCCGGCGAGCAGTACTTC,CASSPTGSGEQYF
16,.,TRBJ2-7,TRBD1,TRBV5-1,TGCGCCAGCAGCTTGGAGGCCAGGGGGCATCCCTACGAGCAGTACTTC,CASSLEARGHPYEQYF
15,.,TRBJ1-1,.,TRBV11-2,TGTGCCAGCAGGACGCCAGGACGGAGGAACACTGAAGCTTTCTTT,CASRTPGRRNTEAFF
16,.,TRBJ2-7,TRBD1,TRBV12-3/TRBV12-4,TGTGCCAGCAGTTTTTTTACGGGACAGGGGGGGTACGAGCAGTACTTC,CASSFFTGQGGYEQYF
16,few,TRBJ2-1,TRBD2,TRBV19,TGTGCCAGTAGTTCGCTCACTAGCGGGGCTTACAATGAGCAGTTCTTC,CASSSLTSGAYNEQFF
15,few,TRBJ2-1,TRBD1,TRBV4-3,TGCGCCAGCAGCCAAGATGAGACAGGGAACCAGGAGCAGTTCTTC,CASSQDETGNQEQFF
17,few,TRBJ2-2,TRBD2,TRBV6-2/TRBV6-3,TGTGCCAGCACTCCACGGGACTACCTTGCGAACACCGGGGAGCTGTTTTTT,CASTPRDYLANTGELFF
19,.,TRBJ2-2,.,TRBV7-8,TGTGCCAGCAGCTTACTAGGGGGGGGCGACACTTGGGTCACCGGGGAGCTGTTTTTT,CASSLLGGGDTWVTGELFF
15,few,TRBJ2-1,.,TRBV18,TGTGCCAGCTCACCCACAGGGAACTCCTACAATGAGCAGTTCTTC,CASSPTGNSYNEQFF